These T cell receptor beta chains were read from a single sample in a study of cytomegalovirus exposure and HLA in healthy donors. Using immunoSEQ multiplex PCR, the repertoire was profiled, and TCRdb retains in-frame clones only, with some absent. The sample lists 98,000 or so clones, over 60% occurring once. What was sequenced was PBMCs. All receptors derive from a woman younger than 30 in good health and CMV-seropositive. The CDR3 runs from the conserved cysteine through the conserved F or W. D genes are given only for firm matches. Size is omitted from some rows. Given values are once, few, many or a class for expanded clones.

d_gene | j_gene | v_gene | abundance | CDR3aa | CDR3nt
TRBD2 | TRBJ2-1 | TRBV27 | NA | CASRTSGRGNEQFF | TGTGCCAGCAGGACTAGCGGGAGGGGGAATGAGCAGTTCTTC
NA | TRBJ2-5 | TRBV27 | NA | CASSLGSAGTQYF | TGTGCCAGCAGTTTAGGGTCCGCGGGGACCCAGTACTTC
NA | TRBJ1-2 | TRBV27 | NA | CASSFLGAGGYTF | TGTGCCAGCAGTTTCTTGGGGGCTGGTGGCTACACCTTC
NA | TRBJ2-5 | TRBV2 | NA | CASGGKTQYF | TGTGCCAGCGGAGGAAAGACCCAGTACTTC
TRBD2 | TRBJ2-5 | TRBV29-1 | NA | CSVSGGAKETQYF | TGCAGCGTTAGCGGGGGTGCGAAGGAGACCCAGTACTTC
NA | TRBJ1-2 | TRBV27 | few | CASSLPGGRGYTF | TGTGCCAGCAGTCTCCCGGGGGGGCGCGGCTACACCTTC
NA | TRBJ2-2 | TRBV11-2 | NA | CASSLTEINTGELFF | TGTGCCAGCAGCTTAACAGAGATCAACACCGGGGAGCTGTTTTTT
NA | TRBJ2-3 | TRBV19 | few | CASSIHTDTQYF | TGTGCCAGTAGTATTCACACAGATACGCAGTATTTT
TRBD2 | TRBJ2-7 | TRBV14 | NA | CASSLTLGLAGEPTYEQYF | TGTGCCAGCAGCCTGACACTCGGACTAGCGGGAGAGCCGACCTACGAGCAGTACTTC
TRBD2 | TRBJ2-1 | TRBV4-2 | NA | CASSQDFAAGGDEQFF | TGTGCCAGCAGCCAAGATTTTGCAGCGGGGGGTGATGAGCAGTTCTTC
TRBD2 | TRBJ2-7 | TRBV4-2 | NA | CASSQELTSGTYEQYF | TGTGCCAGCAGCCAAGAACTCACTAGCGGGACCTACGAGCAGTACTTC
TRBD1 | TRBJ1-2 | TRBV28 | NA | CASSPGQGPYGYTF | TGTGCCAGCAGTCCAGGACAGGGCCCTTATGGCTACACCTTC
NA | TRBJ2-1 | TRBV7-8 | NA | CASSQTGGAYNEQFF | TGTGCCAGCAGCCAAACTGGCGGGGCCTACAATGAGCAGTTCTTC
TRBD2 | TRBJ2-1 | TRBV28 | once | CASSFTHGLAGVIDEQFF | TGTGCCAGCAGTTTCACCCACGGACTAGCGGGAGTTATCGATGAGCAGTTCTTC
NA | TRBJ2-7 | TRBV2 | NA | CASSYHTGGPSSYEQYF | TGTGCCAGCAGTTATCACACAGGTGGGCCGAGCTCCTACGAGCAGTACTTC
TRBD1 | TRBJ2-7 | TRBV7-2 | NA | CASSLGLRAFGTGFAGQYF | TGTGCCAGCAGCTTAGGACTGCGAGCTTTCGGGACAGGGTTTGCTGGGCAGTACTTC
NA | TRBJ2-4 | TRBV28 | NA | CASSWVQGSGDIQYF | TGTGCCAGCAGTTGGGTTCAGGGGAGTGGGGACATTCAGTACTTC
NA | TRBJ2-7 | TRBV30 | NA | CAWSLRGGLGYEQYF | TGTGCCTGGAGTTTACGGGGAGGTTTGGGCTACGAGCAGTACTTC
TRBD2 | TRBJ2-1 | TRBV27 | NA | CASTISGVSYNEQFF | TGTGCCAGCACTATTAGCGGGGTCTCCTACAATGAGCAGTTCTTC
TRBD1 | TRBJ1-1 | TRBV6-5 | NA | CASRPDGTANTEAFF | TGTGCCAGCAGACCCGACGGGACAGCGAACACTGAAGCTTTCTTT
NA | TRBJ1-2 | TRBV5-1 | NA | CASRPGTDYGYTF | TGCGCCAGCAGACCTGGGACTGACTATGGCTACACCTTC
NA | TRBJ2-7 | TRBV28 | NA | CASSPRVEQYF | TGTGCCAGCAGTCCACGGGTGGAGCAGTACTTC
NA | TRBJ2-7 | TRBV6-5 | NA | CASSYKGRGYEQYF | TGTGCCAGCAGTTACAAAGGCAGGGGTTACGAGCAGTACTTC
TRBD1 | TRBJ2-7 | TRBV30 | NA | CAWSVDRGPYEQYF | TGTGCCTGGAGTGTAGACAGGGGGCCCTACGAGCAGTACTTC
TRBD1 | TRBJ2-7 | TRBV5-6 | NA | CASSLGQGAVFDEQYF | TGTGCCAGCAGCTTGGGACAGGGGGCTGTTTTCGACGAGCAGTACTTC
TRBD1 | TRBJ2-7 | TRBV7-9 | NA | CASSAQGAAYYEQYF | TGTGCCAGCAGCGCACAGGGGGCGGCTTACTACGAGCAGTACTTC
TRBD1 | TRBJ1-1 | TRBV5-8 | NA | CASSLSLTGGNKAFF | TGTGCCAGCAGCTTGTCTCTAACAGGGGGCAATAAAGCTTTCTTT
TRBD1 | TRBJ2-5 | TRBV7-9 | NA | CASSSTGQAQETQYF | TGTGCCAGCAGCTCAACGGGACAGGCACAAGAGACCCAGTACTTC
TRBD2 | TRBJ2-7 | TRBV7-6 | NA | CASSLGGLARYEQYF | TGTGCCAGCAGCTTAGGAGGACTAGCGCGGTACGAGCAGTACTTC
NA | TRBJ2-2 | TRBV29-1 | NA | CSVQGRTGELFF | TGCAGCGTCCAGGGGCGCACCGGGGAGCTGTTTTTT
NA | TRBJ2-7 | TRBV6-6 | few | CASSYSGGLSYEQYF | TGTGCCAGCAGTTACTCCGGAGGCCTATCGTACGAGCAGTACTTC
TRBD2 | TRBJ2-7 | TRBV4-1 | NA | CASSPGLAEYYEQYF | TGCGCCAGCAGCCCGGGACTAGCGGAGTACTACGAGCAGTACTTC
NA | TRBJ2-7 | TRBV30 | NA | CAWSVRGKEYEQYF | TGTGCCTGGAGTGTCCGCGGGAAAGAATACGAGCAGTACTTC
NA | TRBJ2-1 | TRBV2 | NA | CASRPRGSEQFF | TGTGCCAGCAGGCCCCGGGGGTCTGAGCAGTTCTTC
TRBD1 | TRBJ2-5 | TRBV2 | NA | CASSIYRDRPQETQYF | TGTGCCAGCAGCATATACCGGGACAGGCCCCAAGAGACCCAGTACTTC
TRBD1 | TRBJ2-7 | TRBV6-1 | NA | CASSGRQGLGEQYF | TGTGCCAGCAGTGGGAGACAGGGGCTCGGCGAGCAGTACTTC
NA | TRBJ2-7 | TRBV10-2 | NA | CAVLLASPYEQYF | TGCGCCGTGCTGCTAGCGAGCCCCTACGAGCAGTACTTC
TRBD1 | TRBJ1-4 | TRBV28 | once | CASSSGQGEKLFF | TGTGCCAGCAGCTCGGGACAGGGTGAAAAACTGTTTTTT
TRBD1 | TRBJ1-4 | TRBV5-1 | NA | CASSTDPGQGGTNEKLFF | TGCGCCAGCAGCACAGATCCGGGACAGGGTGGAACTAATGAAAAACTGTTTTTT
NA | TRBJ1-1 | TRBV5-6 | NA | CASSFGDRRDTEAFF | TGTGCCAGCAGCTTTGGTGATCGGAGAGACACTGAAGCTTTCTTT
TRBD1 | TRBJ1-6 | TRBV30 | NA | CAWSLGQGNSPLHF | TGTGCCTGGAGCCTGGGACAGGGCAATTCACCCCTCCACTTT
NA | TRBJ2-2 | TRBV30 | NA | CAWSVKGSTGELFF | TGTGCCTGGAGTGTCAAGGGGTCGACCGGGGAGCTGTTTTTT
TRBD2 | TRBJ2-1 | TRBV11-3 | NA | CASSLAGRASGDYNEQFF | TGTGCCAGCAGCTTAGCAGGTCGGGCTAGCGGGGACTACAATGAGCAGTTCTTC
TRBD1 | TRBJ1-1 | TRBV6-5 | NA | CASSWDRDTEAFF | TGTGCCAGCAGCTGGGACAGGGACACTGAAGCTTTCTTT
NA | TRBJ1-6 | TRBV29-1 | NA | CSAQGTGDNSPLHF | TGCAGCGCTCAGGGTACGGGGGACAATTCACCCCTCCACTTT
TRBD1 | TRBJ1-3 | TRBV19 | NA | CATETGSTIYF | TGTGCCACCGAGACAGGGAGCACCATATATTTT
NA | TRBJ1-1 | TRBV28 | once | CASSAHSGSPEAFF | TGTGCCAGCAGTGCCCACAGCGGTAGTCCTGAAGCTTTCTTT
NA | TRBJ1-1 | TRBV5-1 | many | CASSLVRDTTEAFF | TGCGCCAGCAGCTTGGTTCGGGATACCACTGAAGCTTTCTTT
NA | TRBJ1-2 | TRBV9 | NA | CASSVAGNANYGYTF | TGTGCCAGCAGCGTAGCGGGGAACGCTAACTATGGCTACACCTTC